This T cell receptor beta chain was documented in a study of T cell responses to AZD1222 COVID-19 vaccine. General study points: The peak T cell response came first, and repertoires were sampled only after it. Among vaccine-associated CD4 TCRs, coverage spanned spike, with dominance at 160-218 and 743-854.

Profiled with immunoSEQ multiplex PCR; TCRdb holds only in-frame clones, not every one. The sample consists of 150,000 to 160,000 clones, about nine tenths of them appearing once. Worth noting for this clone: The antigen is not known.

This CDR3 is 13 amino acids long. Trimming removed 3 bases at V and 4 bases at J, with 8 bases between. This material consisted of peripheral blood, taken 28 days after the second AZD1222 dose. This clonotype originated in an adult who received the AZD1222 COVID-19 vaccine. V usage is TRBV12-3 or TRBV12-4 and J usage is TRBJ2-3; tentatively, D is TRBD2 (6 bases). CDR3 DNA: TGTGCCAGCAGTTTCCCGGGAGCAGATACGCAGTATTTT. It translates to CASSFPGADTQYF.